Here is one T cell receptor beta chain with its context. What it binds is not known. 13 Jbeta primers and 60 Vbeta primers were used for the PCR. Only in-frame clones appear in the TCRdb table, and some are missing; sequencing was by immunoSEQ multiplex PCR. Of some 110,000 clones in the sample, 81% are singletons; the top ten hold under 5%. This sample was included in a study of cytomegalovirus exposure and HLA in healthy donors. Study results and caveats: Associated with HLA alleles at 0.05 false discovery rate in a later analysis were about 17,000 TCR beta sequences. Data from an earlier analysis indicated that most TCR beta V segments were productive either about 90% or about 30% of the time.

This CDR3 contains 15 residues. The germline CDR1 and CDR2 sequences are SGHRS and YFSETQ. Trimming removed 0 bases from V and 5 bases from J, with 13 bases in between. The sample consisted of PBMCs. This TCR was sampled from a woman under 40 in good health and CMV-seronegative. V gene TRBV5-1 combines with J gene TRBJ2-3; TRBD2 is a possible D gene (5 bases). Written as DNA, the CDR3 is TGCGCCAGCAGCTTGGAGAGTGCTCGGGGAGATACGCAGTATTTT. This gives the protein CASSLESARGDTQYF.